This entry concerns a single T cell receptor (beta chain). At one boundary the junction diverges from the germline segment, which might be a read error. In the same sample, other DNA sequences code for this CDR3. The CDR3 covers 15 residues. Germline V gives CDR1 SGHRS, CDR2 YFSETQ. Original processing methods: From reference gene primer amplification, estimates of nucleated cell counts were derived. The assay was immunoSEQ multiplex PCR, and TCRdb's table has in-frame clones only and misses some. The D gene and trimming were derived from the DNA, and the V and J assignments and clone size from that table. The sample yields 180,000 or so clones, about 82% seen once. Two negative PCRs, clearance, or symptom resolution had been documented for recovered Cohort 3 donors. The record originates from a study of blood T cell repertoires in COVID-19. Overall study context: Nucleic acid was either cDNA or gDNA, and it came from T cells, B-cell-depleted T cells, or PBMCs.

This TCR was sampled from a woman in her thirties who had recovered from COVID-19. The sequenced sample was PBMCs or T cells enriched from blood (not recorded which). The gene calls are TRBV5-1 and TRBJ1-3; 7 nucleotides match TRBD1. CDR3 coding DNA: TGCGCCAGCAGTTTGGGACAGAACTCTGGAAACACCATATATTTT. Protein sequence: CASSLGQNSGNTIYF.